The 28 T cell receptor beta chains given below trace back to one sample, sequenced in a study of OX40 agonist ivuxolimab in advanced cancers. Profiled with immunoSEQ multiplex PCR; TCRdb holds only in-frame clones, not every one. The sample has about 36,000 clones; more than 75% are singletons. Sequences were derived from CD4+ or CD8+ T cells sorted from blood, sampled in a trial of the OX40 agonist ivuxolimab. These receptors were collected from an adult with an advanced solid tumor such as melanoma, head and neck, liver or kidney cancer.

The genes are TRBV7-9 and TRBJ2-1, with TRBD1 matching over 7 bases. Unmatched junction bases numbered 15, after V lost 5 bases and J lost 8 bases. Germline V gene sequence: CDR1 SEHNR, CDR2 FQNEAQ (reference sequence). The length of the CDR3 is 16 residues. DNA of the CDR3: TGTGCCAGCAGCCCGCGACAGGGCCTTGAAATGGATGAGCAGTTCTTC. It translates to CASSPRQGLEMDEQFF.

This chain uses TRBV5-6 with TRBJ2-7; TRBD1 matches 8 bases. Germline values: CDR1 SGHDT, CDR2 YYEEEE. J lost 4 bases, V lost 0 bases, and 3 bases had no gene match. CDR3 length equals 14 residues. The CDR3 here is CASSLGRGPYEQYF. The DNA for the CDR3 is TGTGCCAGCAGCTTGGGCAGGGGGCCATACGAGCAGTACTTC.

V usage is TRBV2 and J usage is TRBJ2-7; the match to TRBD2 covers 9 bases. CDR3 size: 18 residues. J lost 0 bases, V lost 10 bases, and 19 bases had no gene match. Germline CDR1 is SNHLY and CDR2 is FYNNEI. The CDR3 here is CATGPWVGSGGSSYEQYF. CDR3 nucleotide sequence: TGTGCCACCGGCCCCTGGGTCGGTAGCGGGGGAAGCTCCTACGAGCAGTACTTC.

The rearrangement links TRBV27 to TRBJ2-7; 10 bases agree with TRBD2. Germline-derived CDR1 and CDR2 are MNHEY and SMNVEV (reference sequence). The CDR3 runs to 16 residues. J was trimmed by 4 bases and V by 5 bases; bases with no gene match: 11. CDR3 sequence: CASSINSGRLKYEQYF. As DNA, the CDR3 is TGTGCCAGCAGTATAAATAGCGGGAGGTTAAAATACGAGCAGTACTTC.

The chain recombines TRBV7-9 with TRBJ2-1; the D is unclear. The CDR3 has 13 amino acids. The germline CDR1 and CDR2 sequences are SEHNR and FQNEAQ (reference sequence). CDR3 nucleotide sequence: TGTGCTCTCGGTCGGGCCCTTCGGGATGAGCAGTTCTTC. Amino acids: CALGRALRDEQFF.

In this sample, this clone turned up once. Here the CDR3 DNA reads TGTGCCAGCAGTTCCTACAACGGGACAGCCTCCTACGAGCAGTACTTC. Translating gives CASSSYNGTASYEQYF. The chain recombines TRBV28 with TRBJ2-7, with 7 bases lining up with TRBD1. In germline, CDR1 is MDHEN, CDR2 SYDVKM. The CDR3 sequence is 16 residues long. Unmatched junction bases numbered 9, after V lost 4 bases and J lost 0 bases. Full variable domain (missing parts from reference TRBV28 and TRBJ2-7): DVKVTQSSRYLVKRTGEKVFLECVQDMDHENMFWYRQDPGLGLRLIYFSYDVKMKEKGDIPEGYSVSREKKERFSLILESASTNQTSMYLCASSSYNGTASYEQYFGPGTRLTVT.

This rearrangement joins TRBV5-4 to TRBJ2-7; 8 bases map to TRBD2. The CDR3 has 12 residues. The J segment lost 6 bases and the V segment lost 5 bases, leaving 4 bases of the junction unmatched. From germline, CDR1 is SGHNT and CDR2 YYREEE (reference sequence). The CDR3 is CASRAGGTEQYF. For the CDR3, the DNA is TGTGCCAGCAGGGCGGGAGGAACCGAGCAGTACTTC.

The chain links TRBV27 to TRBJ2-3; TRBD2 agrees at 7 bases. Germline CDR1 is MNHEY and CDR2 is SMNVEV (reference sequence). CDR3 length: 15 amino acids. V was clipped by 2 bases and J by 6 bases; unmatched bases: 8. CDR3 in amino acids: CASSLKWPGRDTQYF. DNA for the CDR3: TGTGCCAGCAGTTTAAAGTGGCCCGGGAGGGATACGCAGTATTTT.

The genes are TRBV28 and TRBJ2-1; D possibly corresponds to TRBD1 (5 bases). This CDR3 region has 16 residues. Germline V gene lookup returns CDR1 MDHEN and CDR2 SYDVKM. V was trimmed by 0 bases and J by 1 base, leaving 10 bases between them. The CDR3 coding sequence is TGTGCCAGCAGTTTATGGGACACCGGATCCTACAATGAGCAGTTCTTC. Translation: CASSLWDTGSYNEQFF. Full variable domain (missing parts from reference TRBV28 and TRBJ2-1): DVKVTQSSRYLVKRTGEKVFLECVQDMDHENMFWYRQDPGLGLRLIYFSYDVKMKEKGDIPEGYSVSREKKERFSLILESASTNQTSMYLCASSLWDTGSYNEQFFGPGTRLTVL.

The V and J genes are TRBV9 and TRBJ2-7; D is perhaps TRBD2 (5 bases). V was cut by 0 bases and J by 7 bases, with 14 bases left in between. CDR1 SGDLS and CDR2 YYNGEE come from the germline V gene. The CDR3 is 14 amino acids. The CDR3 bases are TGTGCCAGCAGCGTAGAAGGCACGCCGGGGGAGCAGTACTTC. Protein product: CASSVEGTPGEQYF.

The rearrangement links TRBV19 to TRBJ2-5; D uncertain. Germline V gives CDR1 LNHDA, CDR2 SQIVND (reference sequence). Trimming took off 2 bases at V and 5 bases at J, with 15 bases between the two ends. The CDR3 runs 15 residues. The CDR3 spells CASSIRLDGSETQYF. The DNA of the CDR3 is TGTGCCAGTAGTATAAGACTGGATGGGTCGGAGACCCAGTACTTC.

The gene calls are TRBV6-6 and TRBJ1-4; 8 nucleotides align to TRBD1. Germline lookup yields CDR1 MNHNY and CDR2 SVGAGI (reference sequence). The CDR3 has 16 amino acids. Trimming took 2 bases from V and 5 from J; bases not matched to a gene: 7. The CDR3 coding sequence is TGTGCCAGCAGTTACACCGACAGGGGTGGGAATGAAAAACTGTTTTTT. This translates into CASSYTDRGGNEKLFF.

J is TRBJ2-7 and V is TRBV4-1, with TRBD2 matching over 9 bases. This CDR3 spans 14 amino acids. Trimming took 4 bases from V and 6 from J; bases not matched to a gene: 7. CDR1 is MGHRA and CDR2 is YSYEKL in the germline V gene. Here the CDR3 reads CASSPPGLASEQYF. In nucleotides, the CDR3 is TGCGCCAGCAGCCCCCCGGGACTAGCCTCCGAGCAGTACTTC.

The chain carries TRBV7-2 and TRBJ2-7; 11 bases fit TRBD2. CDR1 and CDR2 from the germline V gene are SGHTA and FQGNSA. With 4 bases clipped from V and 3 bases from J, the junction kept 2 bases outside the gene matches. This CDR3 has 14 amino acids. The CDR3 reads CASSWGTSGYEQYF. DNA for the CDR3: TGTGCCAGCAGCTGGGGGACTAGCGGCTACGAGCAGTACTTC. Full variable domain (rest looked up from reference TRBV7-2 and TRBJ2-7): GAGVSQSPSNKVTEKGKDVELRCDPISGHTALYWYRQSLGQGLEFLIYFQGNSAPDKSGLPSDRFSAERTGGSVSTLTIQRTQQEDSAVYLCASSWGTSGYEQYFGPGTRLTVT.

This clone was recorded once. V gene TRBV15 combines with J gene TRBJ1-1; no clear D gene. The V end was cut by 3 bases, the J end by 2 bases, with 13 bases between. The CDR3 loop spans 15 amino acids. The germline gives CDR1 LNHNV, CDR2 YYDKDF (reference sequence). This CDR3 is CATSSDVAVNTEAFF. CDR3 DNA sequence: TGTGCCACCAGCAGCGATGTCGCGGTAAACACTGAAGCTTTCTTT.

This clone was observed a single time. The V call is TRBV29-1, the J call TRBJ1-1; D is undetermined. The germline V gene encodes CDR1 SQVTM and CDR2 ANQGSEA. Between the trimmed V and J ends, which lost 7 bases and 0 bases, there was a span of 12 bases. CDR3 length equals 13 residues. DNA of the CDR3: TGCAGCGGGGTGGACGGTTTGAACACTGAAGCTTTCTTT. Its translation: CSGVDGLNTEAFF.

The rearrangement joins TRBV6-5 to TRBJ2-7; 8 bases align to TRBD2. Losses at the gene ends were 8 bases for V and 3 bases for J; bases not matched to a gene: 9. CDR1 and CDR2 (germline): MNHEY, SVGAGI. The CDR3 covers 14 residues. CDR3 region: CASERTSLVYEQYF. DNA for the CDR3: TGTGCCAGCGAGAGGACTAGCCTCGTCTACGAGCAGTACTTC.

V is TRBV7-9 and J is TRBJ2-2, with D possibly matching TRBD2 (6 bases). Germline CDR1 reads SEHNR; CDR2 reads FQNEAQ (reference sequence). Trimming stripped 3 bases from V and 5 bases from J, with 7 bases between. The CDR3 runs to 13 residues. The CDR3 loop reads CASSFGGTGELFF. DNA of the CDR3: TGTGCCAGCAGCTTTGGGGGGACCGGGGAGCTGTTTTTT.

V usage is TRBV20-1 and J usage is TRBJ2-7; D remains ambiguous. Germline V gene data show CDR1 as DFQATT and CDR2 as SNEGSKA (reference sequence). The CDR3 sequence is 11 residues long. Trimming pared 3 bases from V and 2 bases from J, leaving 5 bases between. CDR3 coding DNA: TGCAGTGCTAGCGTTACCTACGAGCAGTACTTC. This gives the protein CSASVTYEQYF.

In nucleotides, the CDR3 is TGTGCCTGGAGTAAAGGGGCGGGAGAGGAGACCCAGTACTTC. Its protein product is CAWSKGAGEETQYF. The genes are TRBV30 and TRBJ2-5; 7 bases are shared with TRBD2. This CDR3 spans 14 amino acids. CDR1 and CDR2 (germline): GTSNPN, SVGIG (reference sequence). Losses at the gene ends were 2 bases for V and 5 bases for J; bases not matched to a gene: 8. Together with reference TRBV30 and TRBJ2-5, the CDR3 gives the full variable domain: SQTIHQWPATLVQPVGSPLSLECTVEGTSNPNLYWYRQAAGRGLQLLFYSVGIGQISSEVPQNLSASRPQDRQFILSSKKLLLSDSGFYLCAWSKGAGEETQYFGPGTRLLVL.

The chain has TRBV5-1 and TRBJ1-3; 8 bases map to TRBD1. V lost 6 bases to trimming and J lost 4 bases; unmatched junction nucleotides: 12. The CDR3 has 16 amino acids. Per the germline V gene, CDR1 is SGHRS and CDR2 is YFSETQ. CDR3 protein: CASTQGAGTLGNTIYF. The DNA for the CDR3 is TGCGCCAGCACCCAGGGGGCCGGGACACTCGGAAACACCATATATTTT.

The gene calls are TRBV4-3 and TRBJ2-1; a weak D match, TRBD1 (5 bases). Deletions cut 0 bases from V and 4 bases from J, with 16 bases between. Germline assignment: CDR1 LGHNA and CDR2 YSLEER. The CDR3 has 17 amino acids. CDR3 in DNA: TGCGCCAGCAGCCAAGATCCCCCGACCGCAGGGTACAATGAGCAGTTCTTC. Its protein is CASSQDPPTAGYNEQFF.

The V call is TRBV25-1, the J call TRBJ2-1, with unresolved D. The CDR3 covers 12 residues. Germline CDR1 is MGHDK and CDR2 is SYGVNS. Trimming left V 2 bases short and J 7 bases short, with 6 bases between. This CDR3 reads CASSEAGNEQFF. CDR3 DNA sequence: TGTGCCAGCAGTGAAGCAGGTAATGAGCAGTTCTTC.

This clone was seen just once. V and J are TRBV6-5 and TRBJ2-7; D may correspond to TRBD1 or TRBD2 (5 bases each). Germline V CDR1 and CDR2: MNHEY, SVGAGI. Trimming shortened V by 3 bases and J by 2 bases, and 17 bases separated the two germline ends. The CDR3 consists of 16 residues. The CDR3 nucleotides are TGTGCCAGCAGTTATGGGATCGGGGCTTTAACCTACGAGCAGTACTTC. It codes for CASSYGIGALTYEQYF.

The chain joins TRBV7-6 to TRBJ2-3; 9 bases line up with TRBD1. This CDR3 is built from 14 residues. The trim removed 4 bases at V and 7 bases at J, leaving 6 bases unmatched. CDR1 is SGHVS and CDR2 is FNYEAQ in the germline V gene. Written as DNA, the CDR3 is TGTGCCAGCAGCTCAAAACAGGGGGCACATACGCAGTATTTT. This codes for CASSSKQGAHTQYF. Full variable domain (remainder filled in from reference TRBV7-6 and TRBJ2-3): GAGVSQSPRYKVTKRGQDVALRCDPISGHVSLYWYRQALGQGPEFLTYFNYEAQQDKSGLPNDRFSAERPEGSISTLTIQRTEQRDSAMYRCASSSKQGAHTQYFGPGTRLTVL.

The chain recombines TRBV27 with TRBJ2-7; 8 positions agree with TRBD1. Germline trimming cut 5 bases from V and 4 bases from J; bases unmatched to any gene: 10. The CDR3 sequence is 15 residues long. The germline V gene encodes CDR1 MNHEY and CDR2 SMNVEV (reference sequence). CDR3 coding DNA: TGTGCCAGCAGTGTAAACAGGGGGAAGGCTTACGAGCAGTACTTC. Translation gives CASSVNRGKAYEQYF.

The rearrangement uses TRBV2 and TRBJ2-5, with D possibly matching TRBD1 (6 bases). Germline V gene lookup returns CDR1 SNHLY and CDR2 FYNNEI. The CDR3 contains 16 residues. Trimming stripped 5 bases from V and 2 bases from J, with 18 bases between. In DNA form, the CDR3 reads TGTGCCAGCAGTCTTAGGGGGACATTGATACAAGAGACCCAGTACTTC. Translation: CASSLRGTLIQETQYF.

The chain links TRBV6-5 to TRBJ2-1; TRBD1 matches 7 bases. The germline gives CDR1 MNHEY, CDR2 SVGAGI. V shed 0 bases and J 5 bases; nucleotides not matched to a gene: 1. The CDR3 runs to 14 residues. The CDR3 sequence: CASSYSQGDNEQFF. The DNA for the CDR3 is TGTGCCAGCAGTTACTCCCAGGGGGACAATGAGCAGTTCTTC.